The 29 T cell receptor beta chains below all came from one sample that was sequenced in a study of blood T cell repertoires in COVID-19. TCRdb's table, derived via immunoSEQ multiplex PCR, lists solely in-frame clones and lacks some. The sample lists about 150,000 clones; 87% were seen once. The source material was peripheral blood. The source of these receptors is a man in his fifties who had recovered from COVID-19.

This clone was seen a single time. J is TRBJ1-2 and V is TRBV7-9; no reliable D call. This CDR3 has 16 amino acids. Per germline, CDR1 SEHNR and CDR2 FQNEAQ (reference sequence). V lost 0 bases and J lost 0, with 11 bases in between. DNA for the CDR3: TGTGCCAGCAGCTTAGCCGGAGGGTATACTAACTATGGCTACACCTTC. It encodes CASSLAGGYTNYGYTF.

The chain recombines TRBV4-1 with TRBJ2-3; D not certain. Germline V lookup: CDR1 MGHRA, CDR2 YSYEKL. The CDR3 spans 15 residues. Trimming took 1 base from V and 2 from J, leaving 10 bases between them. For the CDR3, the DNA is TGCGCCAGCAGCCAAGTTGTGACTTTCACAGATACGCAGTATTTT. Protein sequence: CASSQVVTFTDTQYF.

This chain joins TRBV27 and TRBJ2-3, with 8 bases identical to TRBD2. Germline CDR1 reads MNHEY; CDR2 reads SMNVEV (reference sequence). The CDR3 contains 15 residues. After removal of 0 bases from V and 5 bases from J, the junction contained 4 bases not matched to a gene. CDR3 sequence: CASSLSWSGGDTQYF. CDR3 DNA: TGTGCCAGCAGTTTATCGTGGAGCGGGGGAGATACGCAGTATTTT.

The V gene is TRBV2, the J gene TRBJ1-1; 9 bases are shared with TRBD1. With V trimmed by 3 bases and J by 6 bases, 5 bases remained unmatched. CDR1 and CDR2 from the germline V gene are SNHLY and FYNNEI. The CDR3 totals 14 residues. The CDR3 coding sequence is TGTGCCAGCAGTGATACAACAGGGGGCTCTGAAGCTTTCTTT. Amino acid sequence: CASSDTTGGSEAFF.

The J gene is TRBJ1-5, the V gene TRBV4-1; a possible D gene is TRBD1 (5 bases). From germline, CDR1 is MGHRA and CDR2 YSYEKL. The CDR3 covers 13 residues. The V end lost 4 bases, the J end lost 4 bases, and 8 bases lay between the germline ends. The CDR3 DNA is TGCGCCAGCAGCCGGACACTTAATCAGCCCCAGCATTTT. Encoded protein: CASSRTLNQPQHF.

This chain's CDR3 is CASSIPTGTGTDTQYF. The DNA for the CDR3 is TGTGCCAGTAGTATCCCCACGGGTACCGGCACAGATACGCAGTATTTT. The chain employs TRBV19 and TRBJ2-3; D call uncertain. CDR1 is LNHDA and CDR2 is SQIVND in the germline V gene (reference sequence). This CDR3 comprises 16 residues. V gave up 3 bases and J gave up 1 base, with 14 bases separating them.

The chain carries TRBV11-3 and TRBJ2-1, with D maybe TRBD2 (5 bases). Per germline, CDR1 SGHNT and CDR2 YENEEA. Trimming cost V 0 bases and J 3 bases, with 12 bases left between them. This CDR3 has 16 residues. The CDR3 protein is CASSLEEETFYNEQFF. The CDR3 nucleotides are TGTGCCAGCAGCTTAGAGGAGGAGACCTTCTACAATGAGCAGTTCTTC.

The chain is built from TRBV4-3 and TRBJ1-1, with D possibly matching TRBD1 (5 bases). From germline, CDR1 is LGHNA and CDR2 YSLEER. V was shortened by 0 bases and J by 4 bases, with 12 bases between the two germline ends. The CDR3 extends over 15 amino acids. The CDR3, as DNA: TGCGCCAGCAGCCAAGATAACGGGGGTCCCACTGAAGCTTTCTTT. This gives the protein CASSQDNGGPTEAFF.

V usage is TRBV7-9 and J usage is TRBJ2-3, with 8 positions matching TRBD1. CDR3 length: 17 residues. CDR1 is SEHNR, CDR2 FQNEAQ, per germline (reference sequence). Germline trimming cut 3 bases from V and 0 bases from J; bases unmatched to any gene: 8. CDR3 protein: CASSFAGTGPSTDTQYF. The CDR3 nucleotides read TGTGCCAGCAGCTTCGCCGGGACAGGCCCTAGCACAGATACGCAGTATTTT.

The chain employs TRBV7-9 and TRBJ2-3; TRBD1 might be the D (5 bases). The germline gives CDR1 SEHNR, CDR2 FQNEAQ (reference sequence). Deletions cut 2 bases from V and 4 bases from J, with 10 bases between. This CDR3 contains 14 residues. The DNA of the CDR3 is TGTGCCAGCAGCTTATGGACAACGTCAGATACGCAGTATTTT. Translating gives CASSLWTTSDTQYF.

This clone came up once. This sequence joins TRBV9 and TRBJ1-2, with D maybe TRBD1 (6 bases). With 1 base removed from V and 2 bases from J, the gap between germline ends came to 12 bases. CDR1 is SGDLS and CDR2 is YYNGEE in the germline V gene. The CDR3 runs to 15 residues. The CDR3 DNA reads as TGTGCCAGCAGCGTATTGGGACAATCGAACTATGGCTACACCTTC. It is translated as CASSVLGQSNYGYTF.

The rearrangement uses TRBV6-1 and TRBJ2-3; TRBD2 agrees at 12 bases. Germline CDR1 MNHNS, CDR2 SASEGT. This CDR3 is 14 amino acids long. J was trimmed by 14 bases and V by 1 base; bases with no gene match: 7. CDR3 DNA: TGTGCCAGCAGTGAAGGGACTAGCGGGGCATCTACGTATTTT. Protein product: CASSEGTSGASTYF.

The table lists this clone with a count of one. V usage is TRBV5-6 and J usage is TRBJ1-2; a weak D match, TRBD1 (6 bases). V was cut by 3 bases and J by 4 bases, with 16 bases left in between. CDR1 is SGHDT, CDR2 YYEEEE, per germline. The CDR3 runs to 15 residues. The CDR3 DNA reads as TGTGCCAGCAGCTATCCCTTTACGACAGGCTATGGCTACACCTTC. Encoded protein: CASSYPFTTGYGYTF.

This chain uses TRBV2 with TRBJ2-2, with D unclear. The CDR3 is 15 residues long. Germline V gene data show CDR1 as SNHLY and CDR2 as FYNNEI. Trimming removed 4 bases from V and 3 bases from J, with 12 bases in between. The CDR3 nucleotides are TGTGCCAGCAGTGTATGGCAGACTCACACCGGGGAGCTGTTTTTT. It codes for CASSVWQTHTGELFF.

The chain carries TRBV28 and TRBJ2-7; weak D call: TRBD1 (6 bases). CDR1 is MDHEN, CDR2 SYDVKM, per germline. The V end lost 5 bases, the J end lost 2 bases, and 13 bases lay between the germline ends. The CDR3 runs 14 residues. The CDR3 region has the DNA TGTGCCAGCAGTCCCCAGGGGTTCCCCTACGAGCAGTACTTC. It is translated as CASSPQGFPYEQYF.

The rearrangement links TRBV18 to TRBJ1-2; TRBD1 aligns across 8 bases. The CDR3 sequence is 15 residues long. Germline lookup yields CDR1 KGHSH and CDR2 LQKENI. V lost 6 bases, J lost 0 bases, and 6 bases stayed unmatched. The DNA of the CDR3 is TGTGCCAGCTCTCCGCAGGGGGCCGCTAACTATGGCTACACCTTC. It codes for CASSPQGAANYGYTF.

The chain carries TRBV13 and TRBJ1-4; D not resolved. The germline V gene has CDR1 PRHDT and CDR2 FYEKMQ (reference sequence). CDR3 length: 15 residues. The germline V and J ends were trimmed by 5 bases and 8 bases, with 18 bases remaining between them. In DNA, the CDR3 is TGTGCCAGCAGCCTTAGACAAACGGGAGCCGAAAAACTGTTTTTT. Protein sequence: CASSLRQTGAEKLFF.

The chain employs TRBV5-6 and TRBJ2-5; 7 bases agree with TRBD2. Germline V gives CDR1 SGHDT, CDR2 YYEEEE. The CDR3 spans 15 residues. V shed 2 bases, J shed 5 bases, and the junction held 9 bases outside the gene matches. The DNA of the CDR3 is TGTGCCAGCAGCTTACGTAATTTGGGGGGGGAGACCCAGTACTTC. Translated: CASSLRNLGGETQYF. The whole variable domain, remainder taken from reference TRBV5-6 and TRBJ2-5, is DAGVTQSPTHLIKTRGQQVTLRCSPKSGHDTVSWYQQALGQGPQFIFQYYEEEERQRGNFPDRFSGHQFPNYSSELNVNALLLGDSALYLCASSLRNLGGETQYFGPGTRLLVL.

The V gene is TRBV5-1, the J gene TRBJ1-3; D not certain. The CDR3 length is 15 residues. Trimming took off 4 bases at V and 4 bases at J, with 15 bases between the two ends. Germline CDR1 SGHRS, CDR2 YFSETQ. The CDR3: CASSKTGSEGNTIYF. The CDR3 bases are TGCGCCAGCAGCAAGACTGGCTCGGAGGGAAACACCATATATTTT.

The V call is TRBV19, the J call TRBJ2-5; D is undetermined. CDR1 and CDR2 (germline): LNHDA, SQIVND (reference sequence). Trimming removed 5 bases from V and 4 bases from J, with 11 bases in between. CDR3 size: 13 residues. As DNA, the CDR3 is TGTGCCAGTAGTCCCAGTGGCCTAGAGACCCAGTACTTC. This encodes CASSPSGLETQYF.

This rearrangement joins TRBV5-1 to TRBJ1-1, with D perhaps matching TRBD1 (5 bases). Germline loops: CDR1 SGHRS, CDR2 YFSETQ. The germline V and J ends were trimmed by 2 bases and 14 bases, with 16 bases remaining between them. This CDR3 has 12 amino acids. This CDR3 reads CASSFDSGGTFF. Written as DNA, the CDR3 is TGCGCCAGCAGCTTCGATTCGGGAGGGACCTTCTTT.

In its sample, this clone was seen once. V gene TRBV7-3 combines with J gene TRBJ2-2; TRBD2 agrees at 8 bases. V was pared by 5 bases and J by 2 bases, with 4 bases of the junction left unmatched. CDR3 size: 15 residues. In germline, CDR1 is SGHTA, CDR2 FQGTGA. The CDR3 region is CASSTTSGNTGELFF. DNA of the CDR3: TGTGCCAGCAGCACCACTAGCGGAAACACCGGGGAGCTGTTTTTT. The full variable domain, in which reference TRBV7-3 and TRBJ2-2 provide the parts outside the CDR3, is GAGVSQTPSNKVTEKGKYVELRCDPISGHTALYWYRQSLGQGPEFLIYFQGTGAADDSGLPNDRFFAVRPEGSVSTLKIQRTERGDSAVYLCASSTTSGNTGELFFGEGSRLTVL.

The CDR3 loop is CASSTNRNTEAFF. The CDR3 DNA sequence: TGTGCCAGCAGCACTAATAGGAACACTGAAGCTTTCTTT. The chain carries TRBV11-2 and TRBJ1-1; unclear D gene. V was shortened by 5 bases and J by 1 base, with 8 bases between the two germline ends. The CDR3 has 13 residues. Germline CDR1 and CDR2: SGHAT and FQNNGV. Full variable domain (remainder filled in from reference TRBV11-2 and TRBJ1-1): EAGVAQSPRYKIIEKRQSVAFWCNPISGHATLYWYQQILGQGPKLLIQFQNNGVVDDSQLPKDRFSAERLKGVDSTLKIQPAKLEDSAVYLCASSTNRNTEAFFGQGTRLTVV.

The chain carries TRBV7-2 and TRBJ2-2, with 8 bases matching TRBD1. V lost 5 bases, J lost 5 bases, and 4 bases stayed unmatched. In germline, CDR1 is SGHTA, CDR2 FQGNSA. This CDR3 spans 14 amino acids. The CDR3 spells CASSPDRVTGELFF. The CDR3 DNA reads TGTGCCAGCAGCCCGGACAGGGTTACCGGGGAGCTGTTTTTT.

The V and J genes are TRBV4-3 and TRBJ1-1; 7 positions agree with TRBD1. Germline-derived CDR1 and CDR2 are LGHNA and YSLEER. The CDR3 runs 16 residues. J was trimmed by 5 bases and V by 0 bases; bases with no gene match: 9. In DNA form, the CDR3 reads TGCGCCAGCAGCCAAGATAAGGGGGCATTTAAAACTGAAGCTTTCTTT. Its translation: CASSQDKGAFKTEAFF.

The chain couples TRBV19 to TRBJ1-4, with 8 bases lining up with TRBD1. Unmatched junction bases numbered 6, after V lost 6 bases and J lost 0 bases. The CDR3 is 16 residues long. Germline loops: CDR1 LNHDA, CDR2 SQIVND (reference sequence). The CDR3: CASSVKQGATNEKLFF. CDR3 in DNA: TGTGCCAGTAGCGTAAAACAGGGGGCAACTAATGAAAAACTGTTTTTT. Full variable domain (outside the CDR3, taken from reference TRBV19 and TRBJ1-4): DGGITQSPKYLFRKEGQNVTLSCEQNLNHDAMYWYRQDPGQGLRLIYYSQIVNDFQKGDIAEGYSVSREKKESFPLTVTSAQKNPTAFYLCASSVKQGATNEKLFFGSGTQLSVL.

This clone was observed a single time. J is TRBJ1-2 and V is TRBV29-1, with 7 bases aligning to TRBD1. Germline V gives CDR1 SQVTM, CDR2 ANQGSEA. Trimming removed 5 bases from V and 3 bases from J; junction bases left unmatched: 6. The CDR3 covers 13 residues. DNA for the CDR3: TGCAGCGTTATAAACAGGGGCGACTATGGCTACACCTTC. It specifies CSVINRGDYGYTF.

The J gene is TRBJ1-2, the V gene TRBV5-6, with D perhaps matching TRBD1 (5 bases). The V gene lost 1 base and the J gene lost 4 bases, with 11 bases spanning the gap. The germline CDR1 and CDR2 sequences are SGHDT and YYEEEE. This CDR3 is 14 amino acids long. The CDR3 region is CASSLRWGSYGYTF. As DNA, the CDR3 is TGTGCCAGCAGCTTGCGCTGGGGCTCCTATGGCTACACCTTC.

This chain uses TRBV7-2 with TRBJ1-2; D remains unclear. Germline V gene data show CDR1 as SGHTA and CDR2 as FQGNSA. CDR3 size: 16 residues. The V and J ends lost 4 bases and 0 bases respectively, with 15 bases between them. The CDR3 nucleotides read TGTGCCAGCAGCTCGCGTTCAGGCCCAGCTAACTATGGCTACACCTTC. Translation gives CASSSRSGPANYGYTF.